Below, 10 T cell receptor beta chains from the same sample are listed, as sequenced in a study of metastatic and nonmetastatic thyroid tumors. Thyroid surgery was preceded by no treatment in any patient. Using MiXCR, TCRdb reanalyzed the PCR reads. The sample includes 20,000 to 25,000 clones, 24% of them seen just once. The specimen sequenced was tumor tissue. Receptors were obtained from a female donor with papillary thyroid cancer or a benign thyroid nodule (not recorded which). Some clones in this sample may be carry-over from other donors' samples.

In its sample, this clone was seen many times. The V call is TRBV5-4, the J call TRBJ2-7, with 8 positions matching TRBD1. The trim removed 4 bases at V and 5 bases at J, leaving 8 bases unmatched. Germline assignment: CDR1 SGHNT and CDR2 YYREEE (reference sequence). CDR3 length: 14 amino acids. In DNA, the CDR3 is TGTGCCAGCAGCCAGGGCGGACAGGGCCACGAGCAGTACTTC. Amino acid sequence: CASSQGGQGHEQYF.

DNA of the CDR3: TGCAGTGCTACAGGTGTTATCGTGCCTTACAATGAGCAGTTCTTC. It specifies CSATGVIVPYNEQFF. The J gene is TRBJ2-1, the V gene TRBV20-1; D gene uncertain. The CDR3 consists of 15 residues. V lost 4 bases and J 4 bases, leaving 17 bases between the germline ends. CDR1 is DFQATT, CDR2 SNEGSKA, per germline (reference sequence).

For this clone: Germline is not matched at one junction end, which may reflect a read error. Other DNA sequences from this sample encode an identical CDR3 as well. The CDR3 coding sequence is TGTGCAAGCACACCGTTGGAGGGCGGCAATTCACCCCTCCACTTT. This codes for CASTPLEGGNSPLHF. The V gene is TRBV28, the J gene TRBJ1-6; D uncertain. Germline loops: CDR1 MDHEN, CDR2 SYDVKM. This CDR3 contains 15 residues.

This clone occurred a few times. The CDR3 here is CASTPSDGPGHF. The CDR3 nucleotides read TGTGCCAGCACCCCGTCCGACGGTCCGGGACATTTT. The V call is TRBV6-1, the J call TRBJ1-5; D is unresolved. V gave up 7 bases and J gave up 16 bases, with 20 bases separating them. Germline CDR1 is MNHNS and CDR2 is SASEGT. This CDR3 is built from 12 residues.

The chain recombines TRBV2 with TRBJ1-6; D may be TRBD1 (6 bases). The length of the CDR3 is 13 residues. The V end lost 7 bases, the J end lost 8 bases, and 12 bases lay between the germline ends. The germline gives CDR1 SNHLY, CDR2 FYNNEI. CDR3 amino acids: CASTGTSDSPLHF. CDR3 in DNA: TGTGCCAGCACCGGGACATCGGATTCACCCCTCCACTTT.

The chain couples TRBV28 to TRBJ2-7; TRBD1 might be the D (5 bases). V dropped 4 bases and J dropped 10 bases, with 17 bases sitting between them. There are 13 residues in the CDR3. Germline CDR1 is MDHEN and CDR2 is SYDVKM. The CDR3 is CASSSDSHCDQYF. CDR3 in DNA: TGTGCCAGCAGTTCCGACAGCCACTGTGACCAGTACTTC. Looking up the rest from reference TRBV28 and TRBJ2-7 gives the full variable domain: DVKVTQSSRYLVKRTGEKVFLECVQDMDHENMFWYRQDPGLGLRLIYFSYDVKMKEKGDIPEGYSVSREKKERFSLILESASTNQTSMYLCASSSDSHCDQYFGPGTRLTVT.

A few counts support this clone. One end of the junction does not line up with germline, which may come from a read error. This rearrangement joins TRBV28 to TRBJ2-7, with no clear D. Germline CDR1 and CDR2: MDHEN and SYDVKM. The CDR3 length is 10 residues. CDR3 region: CAIDSYDQYF. DNA of the CDR3: TGTGCCATCGACTCCTACGATCAGTACTTC.

Points on this clone: Just one base apart from a much larger clone, this may be a read error. The same CDR3 also results from other DNA sequences found in this sample. J is TRBJ2-1 and V is TRBV14; no reliable D call. The CDR3 totals 16 residues. Germline V gene data show CDR1 as SGHDN and CDR2 as FVKESK. The CDR3 is CASSQFAVYSYNEQFF. The CDR3 nucleotides read TGTGCCAGCAGCCAGTTTGCGGTCTACTCCTACAACGAGCAGTTCTTC.

The V call is TRBV5-1, the J call TRBJ2-7; no firm D call. Germline values: CDR1 SGHRS, CDR2 YFSETQ. V was pared by 0 bases and J by 5 bases, with 18 bases between. The CDR3 is 16 residues long. DNA of the CDR3: TGCGCCAGCAGCTTGGTCCCGGCCGGAGCTGGCGACGAGCAGTACTTC. Translation: CASSLVPAGAGDEQYF.

This clone was detected a few times. One end of the junction fails to match germline, which may point to a read error. This chain connects TRBV6-1 to TRBJ2-6; tentatively, D is TRBD1 (5 bases). The CDR3 is 18 residues long. Germline CDR1 MNHNS, CDR2 SASEGT. The chain's CDR3 is CACSEVAQEISRANVLTF. The CDR3, as DNA: TGTGCCTGCAGTGAAGTGGCACAGGAAATCTCTAGGGCCAACGTCCTGACTTTC.